Only a few counts were recorded for the clone carrying this TCR beta chain. This sample was taken from a study of response to subunit inactivated influenza vaccine. Using its own MiXCR run on the RT-PCR reads, TCRdb lists one record per CDR3 protein. Here the sample spans about 540,000 distinct CDR3 sequences, 20% to 25% being singletons. V lost 0 bases and J lost 0, with 10 bases in between. This CDR3 comprises 16 residues. Germline values: CDR1 LGHNA, CDR2 YSLEER. The same specimen was also included in a second study, on T cells expressing NK-cell markers. That work states: Scientists made TCR beta cDNA using 5'RACE template switching with UMIs. The contribution of dominant NKG2C+ clonotypes to CD8+ T cells in roughly six donors was roughly 1.0-7.5%.

V is TRBV4-3 and J is TRBJ2-3; D is uncertain. This sequence originates from a man between 45 and 60 years old who received an inactivated influenza vaccine. Here the sequenced sample was CD4+ T cells sorted from PBMCs, taken approximately 12 days after vaccination. The CDR3 DNA sequence: TGCGCCAGCAGCCAAGATAGAAGCGCCAGCACAGATACGCAGTATTTT. This gives the protein CASSQDRSASTDTQYF.